This TCR beta chain was observed in a study of early T cells in non-severe SARS-CoV-2 infection. Study at large: Unsorted whole blood bulk RNA was sequenced, with unpaired chains.

The CDR3 covers 18 residues. The V and J ends lost 4 bases and 7 bases, in that order; junction bases with no gene match: 19. Germline V gives CDR1 KGHSH, CDR2 LQKENI. Individual cDNA molecules received unique molecular identifiers. Using its own MiXCR run on the 5' RACE reads, TCRdb lists one record per CDR3 protein. Among roughly 60,000 distinct CDR3 sequences, roughly 8% were seen once, and the ten largest hold more than 3%. The table lists this clonotype with a few counts. What it binds is unknown. Regarding the study as a whole: Matching results from VDJdb favored anti-spike CD8 responses, leaving private and CD4 specificities undetected.

The sequenced material came from whole blood. The TCR originated in an adult who was a healthcare worker with PCR-confirmed SARS-CoV-2 infection or an uninfected control (not recorded which). The rearrangement links TRBV18 to TRBJ2-1, with 7 bases aligning to TRBD2. CDR3 loop: CASSQTSRGSPLSNEQFF. CDR3 DNA: TGTGCCAGCTCACAAACCTCCCGCGGGAGCCCTTTAAGTAATGAGCAGTTCTTC.